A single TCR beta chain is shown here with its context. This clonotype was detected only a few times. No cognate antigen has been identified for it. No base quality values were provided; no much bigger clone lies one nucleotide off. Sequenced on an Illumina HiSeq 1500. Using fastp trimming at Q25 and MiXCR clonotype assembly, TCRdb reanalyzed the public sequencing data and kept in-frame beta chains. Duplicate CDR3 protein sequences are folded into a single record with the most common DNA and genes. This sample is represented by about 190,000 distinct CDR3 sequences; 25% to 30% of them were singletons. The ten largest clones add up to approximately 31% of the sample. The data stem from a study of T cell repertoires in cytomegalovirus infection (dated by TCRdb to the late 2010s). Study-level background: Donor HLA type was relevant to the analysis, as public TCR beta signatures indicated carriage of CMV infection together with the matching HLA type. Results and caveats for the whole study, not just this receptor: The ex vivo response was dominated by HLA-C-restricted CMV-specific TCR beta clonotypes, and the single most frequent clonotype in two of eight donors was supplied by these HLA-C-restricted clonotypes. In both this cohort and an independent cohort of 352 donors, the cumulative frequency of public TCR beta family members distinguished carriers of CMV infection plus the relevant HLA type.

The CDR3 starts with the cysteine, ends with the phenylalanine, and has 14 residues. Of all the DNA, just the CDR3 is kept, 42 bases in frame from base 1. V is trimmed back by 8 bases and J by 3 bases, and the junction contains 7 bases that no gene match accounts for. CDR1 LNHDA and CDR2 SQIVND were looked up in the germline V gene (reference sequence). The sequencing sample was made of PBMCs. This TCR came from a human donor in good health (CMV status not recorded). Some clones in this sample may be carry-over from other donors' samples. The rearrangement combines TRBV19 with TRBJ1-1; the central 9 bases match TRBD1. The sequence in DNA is TGTGCCAGTGCCCGGGACAGGGAGGACACTGAAGCTTTCTTT. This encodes CASARDREDTEAFF.